This section outlines one T cell receptor beta chain sequence together with its context. Under the authors' procedure: Nucleated cell counts were estimated from reference gene primer amplification. Measured with immunoSEQ multiplex PCR; TCRdb has only the in-frame clones, and not every one. D and trimming were read from the DNA, whereas the V and J calls and clone size are those reported in that table. Seen here are 200,000 to 300,000 clones, around 89% observed once, and the top ten hold 6% to 6.5%. The sample is drawn from a study of blood T cell repertoires in COVID-19. Study details: T cells, B-cell-depleted T cells, or PBMCs provided the cDNA or gDNA that served as material.

Germline V CDR1 and CDR2: LGHNA, YNFKEQ. The junction had 4 bases not matched to a gene; V was cut back by 3 bases and J by 4 bases. The CDR3 has 14 residues. Recruited during active infection, patients (from Seattle) were subsequently followed longitudinally. The sequenced material came from peripheral blood. The J gene is TRBJ1-2, the V gene TRBV4-2; 8 nucleotides align to TRBD1. This clonotype was obtained from a woman aged 30 to 39 with COVID-19, enrolled during active disease. The CDR3 region has the DNA TGTGCCAGCAGCCAGAGCACAGGGGGCTATGGCTACACCTTC. This gives the protein CASSQSTGGYGYTF.